This T cell receptor (beta chain) was observed in a study of CD8 T cells in Susac syndrome. V lost 6 bases and J lost 9, with 21 bases in between. The CDR3 is 14 residues long. Germline V gene data show CDR1 as SQVTM and CDR2 as ANQGSEA. Reverse transcription of about 0.45 to 1 ug RNA was carried out with random hexamers. TCRdb passed the immunoSEQ multiplex PCR reads through MiXCR, listing each CDR3 protein once. In the table there are some 300,000 distinct CDR3 sequences, about 85% of which are singletons. The origin of this receptor is a human donor with multiple sclerosis. The genes are TRBV29-1 and TRBJ2-1, with D possibly called TRBD1 or TRBD2 (5 bases each). Sequenced input: CD8+ T cells from PBMCs. This CDR3 reads CSVDLRVLGSEQFF. CDR3 bases: TGCAGCGTGGACCTCAGGGTTTTGGGGAGTGAGCAGTTCTTC.